A single sample gave rise to the 15 T cell receptor beta chains below, sequenced in a study of blood T cell repertoires in COVID-19. The method was immunoSEQ multiplex PCR; TCRdb's version includes in-frame clones alone and lacks a portion of them. The sample carries 260,000 or so clones, approximately 88% recorded once. Input material: peripheral blood. These receptors were collected from a man between 18 and 29 years old with active or convalescent COVID-19.

The chain recombines TRBV5-5 with TRBJ2-7, with TRBD1 identical over 10 bases. Germline CDR1 and CDR2: SGHKS and YYEKEE (reference sequence). The CDR3 has 16 residues. V dropped 2 bases and J dropped 0; count of bases not matched to a gene: 5. The CDR3 nucleotides are TGTGCCAGCAGCTTCAGGGGGACAGGGGACTCCTACGAGCAGTACTTC. Its translation is CASSFRGTGDSYEQYF.

This sequence joins TRBV2 and TRBJ2-2; 8 bases agree with TRBD2. The CDR3 has 15 residues. V gave up 5 bases and J gave up 5 bases; unmatched junction bases: 7. Germline V gene data show CDR1 as SNHLY and CDR2 as FYNNEI. As DNA, the CDR3 is TGTGCCAGCAGTATTACGGGGGGGCGGACCGGGGAGCTGTTTTTT. It is translated as CASSITGGRTGELFF.

The V gene is TRBV3-1 (or the pseudogene TRBV3-2), the J gene TRBJ2-5; 7 nucleotides align to TRBD1. The CDR3 has 13 amino acids. Germline values: CDR1 LGHDT, CDR2 YNNKEL (reference sequence). The V and J ends lost 3 bases and 2 bases, in that order; junction bases with no gene match: 0. This CDR3 reads CASSQGQQETQYF. CDR3 DNA sequence: TGTGCCAGCAGCCAGGGACAGCAAGAGACCCAGTACTTC.

The chain employs TRBV6-6 and TRBJ1-3; D gene unclear. In germline, CDR1 is MNHNY, CDR2 SVGAGI (reference sequence). Trimming removed 2 bases from V and 0 bases from J, with 11 bases in between. The CDR3 contains 16 residues. The CDR3 region is CASSYREGSSGNTIYF. CDR3 nucleotide sequence: TGTGCCAGCAGTTACAGGGAGGGCAGCTCTGGAAACACCATATATTTT.

The chain employs TRBV7-2 and TRBJ2-7, with TRBD2 matching 11 bases. The ends lost 1 base at V and 6 bases at J; junction bases unmatched: 11. The germline V gene has CDR1 SGHTA and CDR2 FQGNSA. The CDR3 extends over 17 amino acids. The CDR3 loop is CASSLGSGGALLREQYF. The CDR3 DNA is TGTGCCAGCAGCTTAGGTAGCGGGGGGGCCTTACTGCGCGAGCAGTACTTC. Supplemented by reference TRBV7-2 and TRBJ2-7, the full variable domain reads GAGVSQSPSNKVTEKGKDVELRCDPISGHTALYWYRQSLGQGLEFLIYFQGNSAPDKSGLPSDRFSAERTGGSVSTLTIQRTQQEDSAVYLCASSLGSGGALLREQYFGPGTRLTVT.

This chain joins TRBV11-2 and TRBJ1-1; the D gene is possibly TRBD1 (5 bases). Germline-derived CDR1 and CDR2 are SGHAT and FQNNGV. Between the trimmed V and J ends, which lost 7 bases and 5 bases, there was a span of 17 bases. The CDR3 length is 14 residues. The CDR3 DNA follows: TGTGCCAGCACCCCGGGGGGGTCTCGAACTGAAGCTTTCTTT. Its translation: CASTPGGSRTEAFF.

J is TRBJ1-3 and V is TRBV5-4; tentatively, D is TRBD1 (5 bases). CDR1 SGHNT and CDR2 YYREEE come from the germline V gene (reference sequence). The CDR3 extends over 15 amino acids. Trimming cost V 4 bases and J 0 bases, with 11 bases left between them. The CDR3 loop is CASSGGQGSGNTIYF. CDR3 nucleotide sequence: TGTGCCAGCAGCGGCGGACAAGGCTCTGGAAACACCATATATTTT.

The V and J genes are TRBV6-1 and TRBJ1-2; 7 bases agree with TRBD1. The CDR3 runs 15 residues. The germline CDR1 and CDR2 sequences are MNHNS and SASEGT. V lost 1 base and J lost 5; bases outside the gene matches: 7. The CDR3 reads CASSEGTGDWYGYTF. The CDR3 nucleotides read TGTGCCAGCAGTGAAGGAACAGGGGATTGGTATGGCTACACCTTC.

This chain connects TRBV6-5 to TRBJ2-7; 13 nucleotides match TRBD2. V trimming: 4 bases; J trimming: 10 bases; junction bases outside the gene matches: 7. The V gene's germline CDR1 is MNHEY and CDR2 SVGAGI. The CDR3 runs to 14 residues. The CDR3 here is CASSSRLAGGPQYF. The CDR3 DNA follows: TGTGCCAGCAGTTCGCGACTAGCGGGGGGACCCCAGTACTTC.

This clone was counted once. The gene calls are TRBV5-1 and TRBJ2-6, with TRBD2 identical over 8 bases. The V gene end was trimmed by 4 bases and the J gene end by 0 bases; junction bases not matched to a gene: 9. CDR3 length: 18 residues. Germline V gene data show CDR1 as SGHRS and CDR2 as YFSETQ. CDR3: CASSGEAGGISGANVLTF. The CDR3 DNA reads TGCGCCAGCAGCGGAGAGGCGGGGGGCATCTCTGGGGCCAACGTCCTGACTTTC.

The V gene is TRBV7-2, the J gene TRBJ1-2, with TRBD1 identical over 9 bases. V shed 1 base and J 0 bases; nucleotides not matched to a gene: 9. The length of the CDR3 is 18 residues. Per germline, CDR1 SGHTA and CDR2 FQGNSA. CDR3 DNA sequence: TGTGCCAGCAGCTTAGAAGGACAGGGGAACCCCGCTAACTATGGCTACACCTTC. Translating it yields CASSLEGQGNPANYGYTF.

J is TRBJ2-1 and V is TRBV10-2; TRBD2 agrees at 8 bases. The V segment lost 6 bases and the J segment 1 base; nucleotides outside the gene matches: 8. The CDR3 is made up of 16 amino acids. The germline gives CDR1 WSHSY, CDR2 SAAADI. The CDR3 loop is CASRSRGDISYNEQFF. The DNA of the CDR3 is TGCGCCAGCAGGTCGCGGGGGGACATATCCTACAATGAGCAGTTCTTC.

This clone appeared a single time. J is TRBJ2-1 and V is TRBV3-1 (or the pseudogene TRBV3-2); 11 bases agree with TRBD2. J was trimmed by 2 bases and V by 0 bases; bases with no gene match: 0. Germline CDR1 is LGHDT and CDR2 is YNNKEL (reference sequence). This CDR3 has 16 residues. This CDR3 reads CASSQELAGAYNEQFF. The CDR3 DNA follows: TGTGCCAGCAGCCAAGAACTAGCGGGGGCCTACAATGAGCAGTTCTTC.

This chain links TRBV3-1 (or the pseudogene TRBV3-2) with TRBJ2-3; 8 bases line up with TRBD2. The CDR3 sequence is 16 residues long. Trimming cost V 4 bases and J 5 bases; bases outside gene matches: 11. Germline CDR1 is LGHDT and CDR2 is YNNKEL (reference sequence). For the CDR3, the DNA is TGTGCCAGCAGCCCCTGGAGCGGGGGATCTTTAGATACGCAGTATTTT. Its protein product is CASSPWSGGSLDTQYF.

The J gene is TRBJ2-1, the V gene TRBV4-1, with 8 nucleotides matching TRBD2. The J segment lost 2 bases and the V segment lost 1 base, leaving 1 base of the junction unmatched. CDR3 length: 15 amino acids. Germline values: CDR1 MGHRA, CDR2 YSYEKL. Here the CDR3 reads CASSQGGGTYNEQFF. DNA of the CDR3: TGCGCCAGCAGCCAAGGCGGGGGGACCTACAATGAGCAGTTCTTC.